The present entry profiles one T cell receptor (beta chain) with its context. Antigen specificity is unknown. These data are taken from a study of cytomegalovirus exposure and HLA in healthy donors. TCRdb's table, derived via immunoSEQ multiplex PCR, lists solely in-frame clones and lacks some. The table lists tens of thousands of clones, roughly 94% of them singletons, with more than 3% in the top ten. V dropped 2 bases and J dropped 13; count of bases not matched to a gene: 14. This CDR3 comprises 15 residues. Germline CDR1 MNHNS, CDR2 SASEGT. Overall study results and limits: Despite most TCR sequences being rare, some public TCRs occurred in many donors. In vitro testing confirmed a few CMV-associated chains as specific for CMV antigens. First-cohort TCR clusters were later found to tend to co-occur in the 120 validation repertoires.

The receptor's source is a woman younger than 30 in good health and CMV-seropositive. The sample comprised PBMCs. The rearrangement links TRBV6-1 to TRBJ1-5, with 7 bases that match TRBD1. CDR3: CASSESRQGQQKQHF. CDR3 coding DNA: TGTGCCAGCAGTGAATCAAGACAGGGTCAGCAGAAGCAGCATTTT.